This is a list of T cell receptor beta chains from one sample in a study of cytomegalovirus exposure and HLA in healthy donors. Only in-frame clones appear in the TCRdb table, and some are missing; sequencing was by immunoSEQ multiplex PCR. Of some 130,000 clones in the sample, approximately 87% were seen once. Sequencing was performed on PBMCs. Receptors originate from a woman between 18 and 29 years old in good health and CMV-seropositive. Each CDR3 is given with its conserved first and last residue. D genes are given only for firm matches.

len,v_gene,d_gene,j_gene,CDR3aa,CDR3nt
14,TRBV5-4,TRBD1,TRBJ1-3,CASSGQESGNTIYF,TGTGCCAGCAGCGGACAGGAATCGGGAAACACCATATATTTT
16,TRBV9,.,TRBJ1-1,CASSAPAVEGDTEAFF,TGTGCCAGCAGCGCCCCCGCAGTGGAGGGTGACACTGAAGCTTTCTTT
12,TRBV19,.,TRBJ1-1,CASAHVNTEAFF,TGTGCCAGTGCGCACGTGAACACTGAAGCTTTCTTT
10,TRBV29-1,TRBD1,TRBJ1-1,CSAGQVEAFF,TGCAGCGCCGGACAGGTTGAAGCTTTCTTT
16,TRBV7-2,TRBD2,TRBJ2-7,CASSLSFSGGSYEQYF,TGTGCCAGCAGCTTGAGTTTTTCGGGAGGGAGCTACGAGCAGTACTTC
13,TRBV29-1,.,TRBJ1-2,CSVVGSAGYGYTF,TGCAGCGTTGTTGGTAGTGCAGGGTATGGCTACACCTTC
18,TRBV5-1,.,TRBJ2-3,CASRRAPDRIGVTDTQYF,TGCGCCAGCAGACGTGCCCCTGACAGAATCGGTGTCACAGATACGCAGTATTTT
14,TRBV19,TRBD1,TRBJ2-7,CASSFGTGAYEQYF,TGTGCCAGTAGTTTCGGGACAGGCGCCTACGAGCAGTACTTC
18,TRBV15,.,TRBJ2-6,CATSKRRTDSGGANVLTF,TGTGCCACCAGCAAAAGGCGGACAGACTCTGGCGGGGCCAACGTCCTGACTTTC
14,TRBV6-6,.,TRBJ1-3,CASARGEGTNTIYF,TGTGCCAGCGCCCGTGGAGAAGGCACAAACACCATATATTTT